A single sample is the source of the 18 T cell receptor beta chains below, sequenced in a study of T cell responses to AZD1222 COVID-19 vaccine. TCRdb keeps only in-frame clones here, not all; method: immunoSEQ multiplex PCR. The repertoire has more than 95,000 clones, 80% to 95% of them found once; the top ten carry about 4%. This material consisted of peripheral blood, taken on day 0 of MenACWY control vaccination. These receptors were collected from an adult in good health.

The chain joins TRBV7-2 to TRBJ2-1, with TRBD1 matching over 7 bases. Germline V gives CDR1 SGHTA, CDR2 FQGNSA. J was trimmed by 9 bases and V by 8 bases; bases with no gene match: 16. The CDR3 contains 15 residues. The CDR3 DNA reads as TGTGCCAGCGGTGGTGGGCAGGGGGAGACGGTTGAGCAGTTCTTC. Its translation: CASGGGQGETVEQFF.

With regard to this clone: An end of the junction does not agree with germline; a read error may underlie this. The CDR3: CASSYSGLGQVLDF. The CDR3 nucleotides are TGTGCCAGCAGTTACTCGGGTCTCGGACAGGTTCTTGACTTC. The rearrangement joins TRBV6-5 to TRBJ2-7, with 7 positions matching TRBD1. Germline V gene data show CDR1 as MNHEY and CDR2 as SVGAGI. The CDR3 consists of 14 residues.

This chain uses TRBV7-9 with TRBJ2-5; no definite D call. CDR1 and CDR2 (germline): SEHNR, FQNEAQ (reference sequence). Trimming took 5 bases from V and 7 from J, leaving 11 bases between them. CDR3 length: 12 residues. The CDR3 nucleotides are TGTGCCAGCAGCCCCGAAAGTGGGACCCAGTACTTC. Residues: CASSPESGTQYF. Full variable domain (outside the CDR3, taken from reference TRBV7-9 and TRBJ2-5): DTGVSQNPRHKITKRGQNVTFRCDPISEHNRLYWYRQTLGQGPEFLTYFQNEAQLEKSRLLSDRFSAERPKGSFSTLEIQRTEQGDSAMYLCASSPESGTQYFGPGTRLLVL.

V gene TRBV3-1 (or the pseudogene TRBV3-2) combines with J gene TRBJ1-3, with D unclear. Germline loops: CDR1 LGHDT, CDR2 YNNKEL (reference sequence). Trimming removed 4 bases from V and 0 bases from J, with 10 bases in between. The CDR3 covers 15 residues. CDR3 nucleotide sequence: TGTGCCAGCAGCCCGTCTGGACGCTCTGGAAACACCATATATTTT. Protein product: CASSPSGRSGNTIYF.

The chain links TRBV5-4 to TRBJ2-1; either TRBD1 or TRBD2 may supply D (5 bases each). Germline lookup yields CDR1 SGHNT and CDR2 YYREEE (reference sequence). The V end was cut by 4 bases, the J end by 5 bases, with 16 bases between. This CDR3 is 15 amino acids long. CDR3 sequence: CASSPEGTTNNEQFF. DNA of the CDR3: TGTGCCAGCAGCCCCGAAGGGACGACGAACAATGAGCAGTTCTTC.

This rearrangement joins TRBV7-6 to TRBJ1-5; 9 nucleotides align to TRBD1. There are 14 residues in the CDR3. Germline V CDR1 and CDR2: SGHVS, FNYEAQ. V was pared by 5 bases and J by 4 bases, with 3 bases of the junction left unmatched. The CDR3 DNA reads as TGTGCCAGCAGCCTACAGGGGGCAAATCAGCCCCAGCATTTT. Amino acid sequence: CASSLQGANQPQHF.

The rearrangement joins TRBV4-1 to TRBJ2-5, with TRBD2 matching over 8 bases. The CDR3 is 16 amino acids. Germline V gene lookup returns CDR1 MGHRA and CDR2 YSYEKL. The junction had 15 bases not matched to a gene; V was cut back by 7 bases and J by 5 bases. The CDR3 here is CASTQTATSGLETQYF. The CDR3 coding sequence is TGCGCCAGCACACAAACGGCCACTAGCGGTCTCGAGACCCAGTACTTC.

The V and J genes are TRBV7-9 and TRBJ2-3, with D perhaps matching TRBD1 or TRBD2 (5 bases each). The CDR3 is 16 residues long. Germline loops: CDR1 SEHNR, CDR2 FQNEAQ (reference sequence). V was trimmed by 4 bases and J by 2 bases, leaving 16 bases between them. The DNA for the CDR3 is TGTGCCAGCAGCTCCCGAGGGGTAAGCGCCACAGATACGCAGTATTTT. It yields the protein CASSSRGVSATDTQYF.

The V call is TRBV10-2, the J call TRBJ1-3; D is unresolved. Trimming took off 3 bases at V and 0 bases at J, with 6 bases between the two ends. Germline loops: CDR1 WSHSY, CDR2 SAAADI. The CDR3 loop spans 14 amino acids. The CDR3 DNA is TGCGCCAGCAGTGATTGGGGCTCTGGAAACACCATATATTTT. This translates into CASSDWGSGNTIYF.

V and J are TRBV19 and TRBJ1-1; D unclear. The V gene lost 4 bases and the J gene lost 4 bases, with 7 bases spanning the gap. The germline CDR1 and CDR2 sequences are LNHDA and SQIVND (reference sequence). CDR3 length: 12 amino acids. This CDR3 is CASSSVTTEAFF. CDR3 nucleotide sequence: TGTGCCAGTAGTAGCGTAACCACTGAAGCTTTCTTT.

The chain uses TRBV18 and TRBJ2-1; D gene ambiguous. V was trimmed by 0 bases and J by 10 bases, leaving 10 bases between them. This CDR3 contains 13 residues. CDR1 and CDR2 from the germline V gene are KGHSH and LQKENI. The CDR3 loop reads CASSPPSRPEQFF. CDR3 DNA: TGTGCCAGCTCACCACCGAGCAGACCCGAGCAGTTCTTC. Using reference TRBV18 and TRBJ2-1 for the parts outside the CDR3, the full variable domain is NAGVMQNPRHLVRRRGQEARLRCSPMKGHSHVYWYRQLPEEGLKFMVYLQKENIIDESGMPKERFSAEFPKEGPSILRIQQVVRGDSAAYFCASSPPSRPEQFFGPGTRLTVL.

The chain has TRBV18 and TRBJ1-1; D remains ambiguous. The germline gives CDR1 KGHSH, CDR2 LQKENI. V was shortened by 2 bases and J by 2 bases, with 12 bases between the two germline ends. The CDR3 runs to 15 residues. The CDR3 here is CASSPVAEENTEAFF. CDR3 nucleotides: TGTGCCAGCTCACCAGTTGCCGAGGAAAACACTGAAGCTTTCTTT.

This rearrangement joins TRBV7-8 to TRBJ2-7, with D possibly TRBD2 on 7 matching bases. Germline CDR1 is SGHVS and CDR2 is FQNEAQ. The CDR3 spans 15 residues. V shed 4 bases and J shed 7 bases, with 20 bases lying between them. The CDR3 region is CASSSQSGAGGEQYV. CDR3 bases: TGTGCCAGCAGCTCGCAGTCGGGGGCCGGGGGGGAGCAGTACGTC.

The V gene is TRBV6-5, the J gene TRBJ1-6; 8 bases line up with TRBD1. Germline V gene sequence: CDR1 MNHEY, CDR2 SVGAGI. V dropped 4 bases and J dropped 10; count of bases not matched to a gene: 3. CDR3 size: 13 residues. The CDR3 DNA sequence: TGTGCCAGCAGTTGGGACAGGAGGTCACCCCTCCACTTT. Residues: CASSWDRRSPLHF.

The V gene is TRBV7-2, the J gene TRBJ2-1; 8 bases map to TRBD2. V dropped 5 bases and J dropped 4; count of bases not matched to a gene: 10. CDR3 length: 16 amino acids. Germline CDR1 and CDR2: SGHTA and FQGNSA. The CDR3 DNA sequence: TGTGCCAGCAGCACCCAAGCGGGAGTGGGGTACAATGAGCAGTTCTTC. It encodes CASSTQAGVGYNEQFF.

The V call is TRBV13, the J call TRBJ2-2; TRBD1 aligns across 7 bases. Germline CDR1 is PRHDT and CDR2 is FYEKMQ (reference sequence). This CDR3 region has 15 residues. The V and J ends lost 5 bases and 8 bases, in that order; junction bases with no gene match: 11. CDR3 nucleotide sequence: TGTGCCAGCAGCACCACAGGGGCCTATCCGGGGGAGCTGTTTTTT. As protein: CASSTTGAYPGELFF.

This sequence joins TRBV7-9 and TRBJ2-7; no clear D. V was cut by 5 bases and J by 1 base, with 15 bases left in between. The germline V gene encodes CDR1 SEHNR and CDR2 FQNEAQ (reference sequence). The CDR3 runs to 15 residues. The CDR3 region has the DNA TGTGCCAGCAGCCAAACAAAAAAGGGTTCCTACGAGCAGTACGTC. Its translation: CASSQTKKGSYEQYV.

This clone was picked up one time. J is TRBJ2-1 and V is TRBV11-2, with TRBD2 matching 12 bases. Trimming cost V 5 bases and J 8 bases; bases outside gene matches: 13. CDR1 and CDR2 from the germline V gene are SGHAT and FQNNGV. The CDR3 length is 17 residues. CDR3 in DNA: TGTGCCAGCAGCCGACTAGCGGGAGTCCCCCTACGCGATGAGCAGTTCTTC. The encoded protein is CASSRLAGVPLRDEQFF. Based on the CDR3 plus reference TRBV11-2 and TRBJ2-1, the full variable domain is EAGVAQSPRYKIIEKRQSVAFWCNPISGHATLYWYQQILGQGPKLLIQFQNNGVVDDSQLPKDRFSAERLKGVDSTLKIQPAKLEDSAVYLCASSRLAGVPLRDEQFFGPGTRLTVL.